These T cell receptor beta chains were read from a single sample in a study of shared clonotypes between healthy human individuals. Using immunoSEQ multiplex PCR, the repertoire was profiled, and TCRdb retains in-frame clones only, with some absent. The sample yields approximately 2.3 million clones, 80% to 95% seen once. Sequenced material: naive CD4+ T cells from PBMCs. All receptors derive from a man aged 18-30 years in good health. Some clones in this sample may be carry-over from other donors' samples. Both conserved end residues are part of each CDR3. A D gene is named only where the DNA matches it firmly. Rows give clone size only sometimes, using once, few, many, or a class for an expanded clone.

v_gene,j_gene,d_gene,abundance,CDR3aa,CDR3nt
TRBV7-9,TRBJ1-4,-,once,CASSRTEKLFF,TGTGCCAGCAGCCGGACAGAAAAACTGTTTTTT
TRBV19,TRBJ2-3,-,-,CASSTPVGSGTQYF,TGTGCCAGTAGTACCCCGGTGGGCTCCGGGACGCAGTATTTT
TRBV4-1,TRBJ1-1,-,-,CASSQAGVGGGFTEAFF,TGCGCCAGCAGCCAAGCTGGGGTAGGAGGGGGGTTCACTGAAGCTTTCTTT
TRBV7-3,TRBJ1-3,-,-,CASSLIGGSSGNTIYF,TGTGCCAGCAGCTTAATTGGAGGGAGCTCTGGAAACACCATATATTTT
TRBV5-1,TRBJ1-2,TRBD1,-,CASSLRHRDSGNYGYTF,TGCGCCAGCAGCTTGAGGCACCGGGACAGCGGTAACTATGGCTACACCTTC
TRBV9,TRBJ1-3,-,-,CASSVGTGVSGNTIYF,TGTGCCAGCAGCGTAGGTACGGGTGTTTCTGGAAACACCATATATTTT
TRBV30,TRBJ2-7,TRBD2,-,CAWSVRGWSSYEQYF,TGTGCCTGGAGTGTGCGGGGGTGGAGCTCCTACGAGCAGTACTTC
TRBV5-1,TRBJ2-3,TRBD2,-,CASSPGTSGYTDTQYF,TGCGCCAGCAGCCCGGGGACTAGCGGTTACACAGATACGCAGTATTTT
TRBV18,TRBJ2-1,-,-,CASSPNGVTSYNEQFF,TGTGCCAGCTCCCCAAATGGGGTAACATCCTACAATGAGCAGTTCTTC
TRBV5-4,TRBJ2-7,-,-,CASSLGGTPSSYEQYF,TGTGCCAGCAGCTTGGGGGGGACACCCTCCTCCTACGAGCAGTACTTC
TRBV4-3,TRBJ1-3,-,-,CASSQERGTLRTIYF,TGCGCCAGCAGCCAAGAAAGGGGGACGCTTCGAACCATATATTTT
TRBV6-1,TRBJ2-7,-,-,CASSGDGTRRYEQYF,TGTGCCAGCAGTGGGGACGGGACCAGAAGGTACGAGCAGTACTTC
TRBV7-8,TRBJ2-3,-,-,CASTGGSTDTQYF,TGTGCCAGCACGGGTGGTAGCACAGATACGCAGTATTTT
TRBV6-1,TRBJ1-3,-,-,CASSEEPPRSGNTIYF,TGTGCCAGCAGTGAAGAGCCCCCGAGGTCTGGAAACACCATATATTTT
TRBV5-1,TRBJ2-1,TRBD2,-,CASSLVDGASGMYEQFF,TGCGCCAGCAGCTTGGTAGACGGGGCTAGCGGGATGTATGAGCAGTTCTTC
TRBV7-9,TRBJ1-2,-,-,CASSLVGAALYGYTF,TGTGCCAGCAGCTTAGTAGGGGCAGCGCTCTATGGCTACACCTTC
TRBV18,TRBJ2-5,TRBD2,-,CASSLGLAGAGQETQYF,TGTGCCAGCTCACTGGGACTAGCGGGAGCTGGCCAAGAGACCCAGTACTTC
TRBV2,TRBJ2-3,-,once,CASSAAGGDTQYF,TGTGCCAGCAGTGCCGCTGGGGGAGATACGCAGTATTTT
TRBV7-7,TRBJ2-5,-,-,CASSLAGGRETQYF,TGTGCCAGCAGCTTAGCGGGGGGGCGAGAGACCCAGTACTTC
TRBV30,TRBJ2-3,-,-,CAWRRSVLTDTQYF,TGTGCCTGGAGGCGGAGCGTCCTCACAGATACGCAGTATTTT
TRBV6-5,TRBJ1-6,-,-,CASSSRGRVSDSPLHF,TGTGCCAGCAGTTCCCGAGGCCGGGTGTCGGATTCACCCCTCCACTTT
TRBV28,TRBJ2-7,TRBD2,-,CASSPRLAGSYEQYF,TGTGCCAGCAGTCCTAGACTAGCGGGATCCTACGAGCAGTACTTC
TRBV27,TRBJ2-3,-,-,CASTRDITDTQYF,TGTGCCAGCACCCGGGACATTACAGATACGCAGTATTTT